This T cell receptor (beta chain) came from a study of cytomegalovirus exposure and HLA in healthy donors. Comment on this clone: Antigen unknown.

Using immunoSEQ multiplex PCR, the repertoire was profiled, and TCRdb retains in-frame clones only, with some absent. This table has about 120,000 clones, about 83% appearing once. Broader study findings: In vitro assays verified that a few CMV-associated chains recognized CMV antigens specifically. Rarity marked most TCR sequences, yet some public TCRs occurred in many donors.

The receptor comes from a woman aged 25 to 45 in good health and CMV-seronegative. The sequencing sample was made of PBMCs.

The CDR3 here is CASSLGFGQGDGYTF. The CDR3 DNA follows: TGCGCCAGCAGCTTGGGTTTCGGACAGGGGGATGGCTACACCTTC. V gene TRBV5-1 combines with J gene TRBJ1-2, with TRBD1 identical over 10 bases. V lost 0 bases and J lost 6; bases outside the gene matches: 5. The V gene's germline CDR1 is SGHRS and CDR2 YFSETQ. This CDR3 is 15 amino acids long.